The following is a T cell receptor beta chain sequence with its context. This sample was included in a study of blood T cell repertoires in COVID-19. Overall study: Sources were T cells, B-cell-depleted T cells, or PBMCs; the material itself was cDNA or gDNA.

In the authors' workflow: The authors estimated nucleated cell counts from reference gene primer amplification. Sequenced by immunoSEQ multiplex PCR; TCRdb stores in-frame clones only, minus some. The DNA was the basis for D and trimming; V, J and clone size are from that table. The table includes over 70,000 clones, 60% to 80% detected once. This CDR3 region has 16 residues. Germline V gives CDR1 LNHNV, CDR2 YYDKDF (reference sequence). With 5 bases removed from V and 2 bases from J, the gap between germline ends came to 16 bases. The V gene is TRBV15, the J gene TRBJ1-3; weak D call: TRBD1 (5 bases). Sequences were obtained from peripheral blood. This clonotype originated in a man aged 65-85 years with active or convalescent COVID-19. The CDR3 region is CATSRRGGVTGNTIYF. The CDR3 DNA reads as TGTGCCACCAGCCGCCGGGGAGGGGTGACTGGAAACACCATATATTTT.